The clone carrying this T cell receptor beta chain was recorded at least ten times. Its specificity is not known. Building of the TCR beta libraries involved iRepertoire HTBI primers and Arm-PCR of CDR3 regions. TCRdb called the multiplex PCR reads again in MiXCR, with one record for every CDR3 protein. The sample has 550,000 to 700,000 distinct CDR3 sequences, about 15% seen once. This record belongs to a study of regulatory T cells in long-lasting Graves disease. Indicated time point: newly diagnosed GD, antithyroid drugs for less than 3 months. The TCR library used RNA extracted from PBMCs. The patients were enrolled through endocrinology in Xi'an, China. Between the trimmed V and J ends, which lost 4 bases and 4 bases, there was a span of 17 bases. Germline CDR1 reads SGHRS; CDR2 reads YFSETQ. The CDR3 length is 15 residues. Study conclusions and caveats: It was in persistent disease that TRBV28, TRBJ1-2 and TRBJ2-5 were favored.

These data are also associated with another study on T cells in Graves' hyperthyroidism and ophthalmopathy. In that study: The model forecast ophthalmopathy, anticipating it by a median approximately 6 months before onset.

The chain has TRBV5-1 and TRBJ1-1; D uncertain. The sequenced sample was peripheral blood mononuclear cells (PBMCs), obtained at new diagnosis, from a patient treated with antithyroid drugs. This receptor was taken from a man aged 18 to 35 with Graves disease. The CDR3 protein is CASSGTPRGSTEAFF. CDR3 in DNA: TGCGCCAGCAGCGGAACCCCACGGGGTTCCACTGAAGCTTTCTTT. Filled out from reference TRBV5-1 and TRBJ1-1, the complete variable domain reads KAGVTQTPRYLIKTRGQQVTLSCSPISGHRSVSWYQQTPGQGLQFLFEYFSETQRNKGNFPGRFSGRQFSNSRSEMNVSTLELGDSALYLCASSGTPRGSTEAFFGQGTRLTVV.